The 11 T cell receptor beta chains listed next were all sequenced from one sample in a study of vaccination effects on CD4 cells after COVID-19. Pools of viral peptides were used by the ViraFEST assay to expand antigen-specific CD4+ T cells ahead of sequencing. Following culture for about 11 days, CD4+ T cells were isolated. Each person got two doses of an mRNA SARS-CoV-2 vaccine, BNT162b2 or mRNA-1273. These receptors lack a known antigen. Clones were sequenced by immunoSEQ multiplex PCR, and TCRdb holds only the in-frame ones, with some missing. The sample shows tens of thousands of clones, 73% of them seen only once. The material was CD4+ T cells from PBMCs cultured with HCoV-229E spike peptides, obtained after COVID-19 vaccination. These receptors were obtained from a human donor who received a COVID-19 vaccine.

The genes are TRBV4-2 and TRBJ2-1; 11 nucleotides agree with TRBD2. The CDR3 length is 18 residues. Germline V gene lookup returns CDR1 LGHNA and CDR2 YNFKEQ. J was trimmed by 0 bases and V by 4 bases; bases with no gene match: 8. The CDR3 protein is CASSPRLAGTSSYNEQFF. In DNA, the CDR3 is TGTGCCAGCAGCCCCCGACTAGCGGGGACGAGCTCCTACAATGAGCAGTTCTTC.

The chain is built from TRBV15 and TRBJ2-3; D unclear. This CDR3 region has 13 residues. In germline, CDR1 is LNHNV, CDR2 YYDKDF (reference sequence). Trimming pared 0 bases from V and 5 bases from J, leaving 6 bases between. The DNA of the CDR3 is TGTGCCACCAGCAGAGATAGACAAGATACGCAGTATTTT. Translated: CATSRDRQDTQYF.

The CDR3 loop reads CASSVGIQYGYTF. CDR3 in DNA: TGTGCCAGCAGCGTGGGGATCCAGTATGGCTACACCTTC. This chain joins TRBV9 and TRBJ1-2; D gene ambiguous. CDR1 is SGDLS and CDR2 is YYNGEE in the germline V gene. The CDR3 contains 13 residues. Trimming took 2 bases from V and 5 from J, leaving 10 bases between them.

The chain is built from TRBV24-1 and TRBJ2-7; D perhaps matches TRBD2 (5 bases). Germline CDR1 reads KGHDR; CDR2 reads SFDVKD. This CDR3 spans 14 amino acids. V was pared by 11 bases and J by 4 bases, with 20 bases between. The CDR3 reads CAIYFLRGSYEQYV. The DNA of the CDR3 is TGTGCCATCTATTTTCTTCGGGGTTCGTACGAGCAGTACGTC.

The rearrangement links TRBV5-5 to TRBJ2-3; D is possibly TRBD1 or TRBD2 (5 bases each). V gave up 1 base and J gave up 2 bases, with 14 bases separating them. Germline V CDR1 and CDR2: SGHKS, YYEKEE (reference sequence). The CDR3 is 16 amino acids. DNA of the CDR3: TGTGCCAGCAGCTTGTTTGACAGCGGTTTCACAGATACGCAGTATTTT. It specifies CASSLFDSGFTDTQYF.

The V and J genes are TRBV11-2 and TRBJ2-5; unclear D gene. CDR1 is SGHAT and CDR2 is FQNNGV in the germline V gene. Trimming took off 2 bases at V and 3 bases at J, with 10 bases between the two ends. The CDR3 runs 14 residues. CDR3 protein: CASSLTRRKETQYF. The CDR3 DNA reads TGTGCCAGCAGCTTAACGAGAAGGAAAGAGACCCAGTACTTC. The whole variable domain, remainder taken from reference TRBV11-2 and TRBJ2-5, is EAGVAQSPRYKIIEKRQSVAFWCNPISGHATLYWYQQILGQGPKLLIQFQNNGVVDDSQLPKDRFSAERLKGVDSTLKIQPAKLEDSAVYLCASSLTRRKETQYFGPGTRLLVL.

The chain recombines TRBV7-2 with TRBJ1-1, with a possible D match to TRBD1 (5 bases). V was trimmed by 5 bases and J by 0 bases, leaving 10 bases between them. The CDR3 is 14 residues long. Germline V gives CDR1 SGHTA, CDR2 FQGNSA. DNA of the CDR3: TGTGCCAGCAGCCCACAGGCTTTGAACACTGAAGCTTTCTTT. This codes for CASSPQALNTEAFF.

The chain has TRBV7-9 and TRBJ1-2; D is possibly TRBD1 (5 bases). Trimming stripped 0 bases from V and 0 bases from J, with 11 bases between. The CDR3 runs 16 residues. Germline V gene lookup returns CDR1 SEHNR and CDR2 FQNEAQ (reference sequence). The CDR3 sequence is CASSLALVGPNYGYTF. As DNA, the CDR3 is TGTGCCAGCAGCTTAGCGCTCGTGGGACCTAACTATGGCTACACCTTC.

The chain recombines TRBV18 with TRBJ2-2, with D unclear. The V end was cut by 6 bases, the J end by 6 bases, with 20 bases between. Germline-derived CDR1 and CDR2 are KGHSH and LQKENI. This CDR3 is 16 amino acids long. CDR3 sequence: CASSPTVGWKPGELFF. The CDR3 nucleotides are TGTGCCAGCTCGCCAACCGTTGGGTGGAAACCCGGGGAGCTGTTTTTT.

The chain is built from TRBV14 and TRBJ1-4, with D uncertain. The CDR3 is 12 residues long. Looked up from germline, CDR1 is SGHDN and CDR2 is FVKESK. Trimming pared 1 base from V and 11 bases from J, leaving 8 bases between. The CDR3 coding sequence is TGTGCCAGCAGCCAAGGGTACACGAAACTGTTTTTT. Translated: CASSQGYTKLFF.

This chain uses TRBV28 with TRBJ1-3; D not certain. Germline assignment: CDR1 MDHEN and CDR2 SYDVKM. This CDR3 has 15 residues. V lost 1 base and J 7 bases, leaving 14 bases between the germline ends. The CDR3 DNA sequence: TGTGCCAGCAGTTTATTTGGGAGATCGACGAACACCATATATTTT. Protein product: CASSLFGRSTNTIYF.